This record looks at one T cell receptor beta chain sequence and its context. The antigen remains undetermined. These data originate in a study of T cell responses to AZD1222 COVID-19 vaccine. Second doses were pooled across both intervals (about 4 or about 12 weeks). The study, taken as a whole, reports: Donor demographics were predominantly white British with a female majority; clonal diversity may be underestimated. The study found vaccine-associated CD4 TCRs spanning spike, dominant at 160-218 and 743-854.

CDR1 SGHTS and CDR2 YDEGEE come from the germline V gene. V trimming: 4 bases; J trimming: 5 bases; junction bases outside the gene matches: 9. This CDR3 spans 15 amino acids. Profiling relied on immunoSEQ multiplex PCR, and the TCRdb table lists in-frame clones only, not all of them. The sample holds 80,000 to 100,000 clones, 80% to 90% seen once. The V and J genes are TRBV5-8 and TRBJ1-2; 9 nucleotides match TRBD1. The sequencing here drew on peripheral blood, taken 28 days after the second AZD1222 dose. This clonotype originated in an adult who received the AZD1222 COVID-19 vaccine. The CDR3, as DNA: TGTGCCAGCAGCAACTTCCAGACAGGGGGGTATGGCTACACCTTC. This sequence encodes CASSNFQTGGYGYTF.